The present TCR beta chain was sequenced within a study of cytomegalovirus exposure and HLA in healthy donors (dated by TCRdb to about 2017). Background for the entire study: The 550 to 750 repertoires of the first cohort and the approximately 130 validation repertoires were produced on the same platform, according to a later analysis. The aim of the study was to test whether cataloging public T cell receptors could identify signatures of past pathogen exposure. High-throughput TCR immunosequencing, statistical association of individual TCRs with disease status, and machine learning were combined to predict cytomegalovirus infection status. A separate validation cohort of about 110 different subjects was used in addition to the 666-subject first cohort. Here is what the overall study found, with its caveats: While some public TCRs were present in many individuals, most TCR sequences turned up only very rarely across donors. Subsequent analysis determined that TCRs grouped into clusters in the first cohort also showed a tendency toward co-occurrence across the 120 or so validation repertoires, and 94% of cluster scores exceeded 0. In vitro tests confirmed that a few of the cytomegalovirus-associated TCR beta chains recognize cytomegalovirus antigens. A later analysis had no HLA typing for the validation cohort, so co-occurrence there was scored across all 130 or so repertoires. The authors suggested that the approach could potentially be generalized to other disease states and immunological phenotypes. The study gave a list of roughly 150 TCR beta chains associated with cytomegalovirus. Cytomegalovirus status was reported to be diagnosed by the classifier with high specificity and sensitivity in both the original and validation cohorts.

Donors formed part of the validation cohort, which comprised about 130 subjects and was distinct from the first cohort of roughly 600 subjects. Trimming takes 1 base off V and 6 bases off J; junction bases not matched to a gene: 4. Reading the germline V gene (reference sequence) gives CDR1 SEHNR and CDR2 FQNEAQ. From the cysteine through the phenylalanine, the CDR3 covers 15 amino acids. The retained sequence is limited to the CDR3, 45 bases, with the frame set at the first base. Regarding this clone: There is no known antigen for this receptor. Base qualities are not at hand, and no much larger clone is one base apart.

Library creation used the immunoSEQ multiplex PCR assay. On the authors' methods: A statistical classification framework was developed to diagnose cytomegalovirus status using the catalog of TCR beta chain sequences. Sourced from immuneACCESS, this table was stored by TCRdb with only in-frame sequences that have V and J called. A share of the clones is absent; for the studies checked, an unresolved V gene accounts for under half, and the remainder has no known explanation. The V and J calls and clone size come from that table; D and trimming were worked out from the DNA. In this sample the table shows about 130,000 clones, 70% to 85% of which occur a single time. The top ten clones comprise roughly 30% of the sample.

Sequencing was carried out using PBMCs. This chain is built from TRBV7-9 and TRBJ2-1; 9 bases in the middle match TRBD1. This receptor was identified in a man younger than 40 in good health and CMV-seropositive. CDR3 loop: CASSLDRGPINEQFF. The DNA sequence follows: TGTGCCAGCAGCTTAGACAGGGGGCCCATCAATGAGCAGTTCTTC. The reference TRBV7-9 and TRBJ2-1 proteins fill in what lies around the CDR3, so the full variable domain reads DTGVSQNPRHKITKRGQNVTFRCDPISEHNRLYWYRQTLGQGPEFLTYFQNEAQLEKSRLLSDRFSAERPKGSFSTLEIQRTEQGDSAMYLCASSLDRGPINEQFFGPGTRLTVL.